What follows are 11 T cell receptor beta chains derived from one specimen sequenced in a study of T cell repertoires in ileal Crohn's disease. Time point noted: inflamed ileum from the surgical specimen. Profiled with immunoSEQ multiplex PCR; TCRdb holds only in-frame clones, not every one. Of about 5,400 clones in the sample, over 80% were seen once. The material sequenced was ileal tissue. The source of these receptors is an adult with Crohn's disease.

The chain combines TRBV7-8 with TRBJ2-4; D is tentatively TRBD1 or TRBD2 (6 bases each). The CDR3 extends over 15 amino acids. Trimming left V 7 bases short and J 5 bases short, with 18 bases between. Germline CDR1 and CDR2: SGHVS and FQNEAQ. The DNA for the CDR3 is TGTGCCAGCACCCCCAGGAGTAGGGGGGAAAACATTCAGTACTTC. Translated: CASTPRSRGENIQYF.

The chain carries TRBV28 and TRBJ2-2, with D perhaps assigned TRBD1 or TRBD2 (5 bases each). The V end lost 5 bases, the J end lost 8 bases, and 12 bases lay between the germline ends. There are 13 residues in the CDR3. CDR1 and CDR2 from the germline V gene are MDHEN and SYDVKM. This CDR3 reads CASSLGASGELFF. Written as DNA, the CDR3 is TGTGCCAGCAGTCTCGGGGCCTCGGGGGAGCTGTTTTTT. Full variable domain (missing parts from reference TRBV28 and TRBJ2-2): DVKVTQSSRYLVKRTGEKVFLECVQDMDHENMFWYRQDPGLGLRLIYFSYDVKMKEKGDIPEGYSVSREKKERFSLILESASTNQTSMYLCASSLGASGELFFGEGSRLTVL.

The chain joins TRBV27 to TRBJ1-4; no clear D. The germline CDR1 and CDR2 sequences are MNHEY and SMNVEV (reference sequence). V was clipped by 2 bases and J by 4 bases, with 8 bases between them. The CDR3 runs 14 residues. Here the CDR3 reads CASSLNGYNEKLFF. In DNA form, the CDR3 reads TGTGCCAGCAGTTTAAACGGATATAATGAAAAACTGTTTTTT. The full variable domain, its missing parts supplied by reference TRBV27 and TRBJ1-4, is EAQVTQNPRYLITVTGKKLTVTCSQNMNHEYMSWYRQDPGLGLRQIYYSMNVEVTDKGDVPEGYKVSRKEKRNFPLILESPSPNQTSLYFCASSLNGYNEKLFFGSGTQLSVL.

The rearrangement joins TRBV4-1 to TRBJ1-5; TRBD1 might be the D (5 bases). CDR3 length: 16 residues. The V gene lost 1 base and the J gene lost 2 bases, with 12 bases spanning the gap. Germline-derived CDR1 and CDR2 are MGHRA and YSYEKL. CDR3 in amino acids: CASSQGRGKGNQPQHF. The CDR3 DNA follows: TGCGCCAGCAGCCAAGGGCGGGGGAAAGGCAATCAGCCCCAGCATTTT.

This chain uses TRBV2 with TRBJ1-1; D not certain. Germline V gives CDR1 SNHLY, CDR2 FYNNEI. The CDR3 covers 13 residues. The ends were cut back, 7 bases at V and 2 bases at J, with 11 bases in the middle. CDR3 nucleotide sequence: TGTGCCAGCATAAAGGACGGAAACACTGAAGCTTTCTTT. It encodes CASIKDGNTEAFF.

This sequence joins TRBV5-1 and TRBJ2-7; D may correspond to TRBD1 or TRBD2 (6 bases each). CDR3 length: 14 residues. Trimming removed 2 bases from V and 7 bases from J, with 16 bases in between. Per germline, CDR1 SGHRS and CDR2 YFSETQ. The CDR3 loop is CASSLAYEGGEQYF. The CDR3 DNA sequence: TGCGCCAGCAGCTTAGCCTATGAGGGGGGTGAGCAGTACTTC.

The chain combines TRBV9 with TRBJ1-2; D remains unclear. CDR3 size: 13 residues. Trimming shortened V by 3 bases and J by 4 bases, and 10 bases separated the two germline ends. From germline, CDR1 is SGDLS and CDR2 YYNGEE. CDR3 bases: TGTGCCAGCAGCGATTATCTGGGCTATGGCTACACCTTC. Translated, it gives CASSDYLGYGYTF.

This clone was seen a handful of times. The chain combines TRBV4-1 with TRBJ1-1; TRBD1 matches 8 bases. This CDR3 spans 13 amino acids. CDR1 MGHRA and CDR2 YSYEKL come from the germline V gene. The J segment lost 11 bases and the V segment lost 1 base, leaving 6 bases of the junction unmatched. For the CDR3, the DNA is TGCGCCAGCAGCCAAGCAGGGGGCTTAATGGCTTTCTTT. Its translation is CASSQAGGLMAFF.

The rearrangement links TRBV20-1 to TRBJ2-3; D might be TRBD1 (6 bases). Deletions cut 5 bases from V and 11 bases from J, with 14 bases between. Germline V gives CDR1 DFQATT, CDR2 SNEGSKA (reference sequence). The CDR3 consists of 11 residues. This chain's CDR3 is CSARSSRGQYF. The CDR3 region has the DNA TGCAGTGCTCGCTCTAGCAGGGGGCAGTATTTT.

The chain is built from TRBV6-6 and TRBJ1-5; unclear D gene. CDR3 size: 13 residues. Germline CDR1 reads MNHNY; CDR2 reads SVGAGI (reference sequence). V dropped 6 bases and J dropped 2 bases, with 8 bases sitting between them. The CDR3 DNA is TGTGCCAGCAGGATGGACGGCAATCAGCCCCAGCATTTT. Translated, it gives CASRMDGNQPQHF.

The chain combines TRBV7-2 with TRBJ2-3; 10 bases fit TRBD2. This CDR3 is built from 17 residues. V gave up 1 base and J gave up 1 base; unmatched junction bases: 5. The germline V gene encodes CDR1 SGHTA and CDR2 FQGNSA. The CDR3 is CASSLDVLAGRTDTQYF. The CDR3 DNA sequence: TGTGCCAGCAGCTTAGATGTACTAGCGGGACGCACAGATACGCAGTATTTT.